The 6 T cell receptor beta chains given below trace back to one sample, sequenced in a study of regulatory T cells in long-lasting Graves disease (dated by TCRdb to the early 2020s). The sample's time point label, in plain terms: persistent/refractory GD, antithyroid drugs over 5 years with positive TRAb. RNA was extracted from PBMCs in TRIzol for both TCR sequencing and RNA sequencing. The library was made by multiplex PCR. Sequenced on an Illumina HiSeq 4000. CDR3 regions were amplified by Arm-PCR with iRepertoire HTBI primers to construct TCR beta libraries. The public reads were reanalyzed by TCRdb: fastp trimming at Q25, MiXCR alignment, in-frame beta chains only. CDR3 protein sequences are deduplicated, and each keeps its most common genes and DNA. The sample yields fewer than 600,000 distinct CDR3 sequences; less than 25% were counted once. The leading ten clones occupy around 13% of the sample.

The sequenced sample was peripheral blood mononuclear cells (PBMCs), obtained when the disease was refractory, from a patient treated with antithyroid drugs. The source is a female donor with Graves disease.

This clonotype was recorded many times. V is TRBV7-2 and J is TRBJ2-2; possible D gene TRBD2, 6 bases. There are 16 residues in the CDR3. V was clipped by 0 bases and J by 0 bases, with 8 bases between them. The V gene's germline CDR1 is SGHTA and CDR2 FQGNSA. The CDR3 nucleotides are TGTGCCAGCAGCTTAGCAGGCGGGGCGAACACCGGGGAGCTGTTTTTT. It specifies CASSLAGGANTGELFF.

This clonotype was recorded at least ten times. V usage is TRBV6-2 or TRBV6-3 and J usage is TRBJ1-5; no reliable D call. V lost 2 bases, J lost 2 bases, and 10 bases lay in between. Germline CDR1 and CDR2: MNHEY and SVGEGT. The CDR3 runs 15 residues. For the CDR3, the DNA is TGTGCCAGCAGTTACGGGTCCGCGGGCAATCAGCCCCAGCATTTT. Its translation is CASSYGSAGNQPQHF.

The chain links TRBV2 to TRBJ2-3; 12 nucleotides match TRBD2. The ends lost 5 bases at V and 2 bases at J; junction bases unmatched: 5. Germline V gene sequence: CDR1 SNHLY, CDR2 FYNNEI. There are 16 residues in the CDR3. Written as DNA, the CDR3 is TGTGCCAGCAGTCGACTAGCGGGGGAAATCACAGATACGCAGTATTTT. Residues: CASSRLAGEITDTQYF.

The CDR3 is CASSPSFSTDTQYF. DNA for the CDR3: TGTGCCAGCAGTCCCTCGTTTAGCACAGATACGCAGTATTTT. The chain links TRBV28 to TRBJ2-3; D is ambiguous. The CDR3 totals 14 residues. Germline assignment: CDR1 MDHEN and CDR2 SYDVKM. Trimming took 5 bases from V and 0 from J, leaving 9 bases between them.

J is TRBJ2-7 and V is TRBV3-1; D ambiguous. Germline lookup yields CDR1 LGHDT and CDR2 YNNKEL (reference sequence). The germline V and J ends were trimmed by 4 bases and 7 bases, with 14 bases remaining between them. This CDR3 has 13 amino acids. CDR3 sequence: CASSLGRPLEQYF. The CDR3 coding sequence is TGTGCCAGCAGCCTGGGCAGACCGTTAGAGCAGTACTTC.

The table lists this clonotype with many counts. DNA for the CDR3: TGTGCCAGCAGTTTTCAGGGGTCAAGGGAGCCCCAGCATTTT. Encoded protein: CASSFQGSREPQHF. V usage is TRBV12-3 or TRBV12-4 and J usage is TRBJ1-5, with a weak D call TRBD1 (6 bases). CDR3 size: 14 residues. V was shortened by 3 bases and J by 8 bases, with 14 bases between the two germline ends.